This T cell receptor (beta chain) was documented in a study of blood T cell repertoires in COVID-19. V shed 4 bases, J shed 10 bases, and the junction held 12 bases outside the gene matches. CDR3 length: 14 residues. Germline V gives CDR1 SGHTA, CDR2 FQGNSA. The assay was immunoSEQ multiplex PCR, and TCRdb's table has in-frame clones only and misses some. In the table there are roughly 230,000 clones, 75% to 90% of which are singletons. The genes are TRBV7-2 and TRBJ1-1; 7 nucleotides line up with TRBD1. This receptor was obtained from a man aged 35 to 55 with acute or convalescent COVID-19. Material for sequencing was peripheral blood. The CDR3 reads CASSSLTGTPRAFF. CDR3 nucleotide sequence: TGTGCCAGCAGCTCATTGACAGGGACCCCCCGAGCTTTCTTT.